What follows are 12 T cell receptor beta chains derived from one specimen sequenced in a study of T cell changes during pregnancy in multiple sclerosis. The table came from immunoSEQ multiplex PCR; TCRdb's copy has only in-frame clones and leaves some out. The repertoire consists of some 60,000 clones, with 80% to 90% occurring once and the leading ten covering approximately 5%. Sequencing used peripheral blood from another person, used as feeder cells. The receptors stem from a human donor whose cells served as feeder cells for cultures in a pregnancy study.

The rearrangement uses TRBV5-3 and TRBJ2-3, with 7 bases lining up with TRBD2. TRBV5-3 is classed as an ORF, of uncertain function. The CDR3 loop spans 19 amino acids. The junction had 13 bases not matched to a gene; V was cut back by 0 bases and J by 0 bases. In DNA, the CDR3 is TGTGCCAGAAGCTTGGCCAACGGCCTAGCGGCCCTTAGCACAGATACGCAGTATTTT. It encodes CARSLANGLAALSTDTQYF.

Here the CDR3 reads CASSLFLTRANEKLFF. Written as DNA, the CDR3 is TGTGCCAGCAGCTTGTTTCTCACAAGAGCTAATGAAAAACTGTTTTTT. V gene TRBV5-5 combines with J gene TRBJ1-4, with D unclear. Germline assignment: CDR1 SGHKS and CDR2 YYEKEE (reference sequence). The V end lost 1 base, the J end lost 3 bases, and 13 bases lay between the germline ends. The CDR3 has 16 amino acids.

V and J are TRBV19 and TRBJ2-2; a possible D gene is TRBD1 (5 bases). Germline CDR1 is LNHDA and CDR2 is SQIVND (reference sequence). Trimming pared 3 bases from V and 0 bases from J, leaving 11 bases between. This CDR3 is built from 16 residues. The CDR3 nucleotides are TGTGCCAGTAGTATCCCCCAGGGTTCGAACACCGGGGAGCTGTTTTTT. This codes for CASSIPQGSNTGELFF.

The chain links TRBV28 to TRBJ2-1; D may be TRBD1 (6 bases). The V end was cut by 7 bases, the J end by 4 bases, with 11 bases between. The CDR3 has 13 residues. CDR1 and CDR2 (germline): MDHEN, SYDVKM. The CDR3 DNA sequence: TGTGCCAGCAAGGTCGGGACATACAATGAGCAGTTCTTC. Protein sequence: CASKVGTYNEQFF.

The chain uses TRBV7-9 and TRBJ1-1, with D unclear. V lost 5 bases and J lost 5, with 18 bases in between. The CDR3 runs to 15 residues. Germline V gives CDR1 SEHNR, CDR2 FQNEAQ (reference sequence). In DNA, the CDR3 is TGTGCCAGCAGCCCCCTAGGGAGGCGATTAACTGAAGCTTTCTTT. It translates to CASSPLGRRLTEAFF.

This clone was observed a few times. This chain links TRBV2 with TRBJ1-1; D ambiguous. The CDR3 covers 13 residues. CDR1 and CDR2 from the germline V gene are SNHLY and FYNNEI. V lost 10 bases and J 3 bases, leaving 15 bases between the germline ends. CDR3 amino acids: CATTARAHTEAFF. For the CDR3, the DNA is TGTGCCACCACGGCCCGGGCCCACACTGAAGCTTTCTTT.

The chain carries TRBV4-2 and TRBJ2-7; possible D gene TRBD2, 6 bases. This CDR3 spans 19 amino acids. In germline, CDR1 is LGHNA, CDR2 YNFKEQ. V dropped 0 bases and J dropped 0 bases, with 21 bases sitting between them. In nucleotides, the CDR3 is TGTGCCAGCAGCCAAGATACGCGGACTACAACGATAAACTCCTACGAGCAGTACTTC. Its translation: CASSQDTRTTTINSYEQYF.

The chain recombines TRBV27 with TRBJ1-1, with 12 nucleotides matching TRBD1. Per the germline V gene, CDR1 is MNHEY and CDR2 is SMNVEV (reference sequence). The CDR3 has 18 residues. V gave up 2 bases and J gave up 1 base; unmatched junction bases: 8. As DNA, the CDR3 is TGTGCCAGCAGTTTAGGTGGGACAGGGGGCCTACCGAACACTGAAGCTTTCTTT. As protein: CASSLGGTGGLPNTEAFF.

J is TRBJ1-3 and V is TRBV7-9; D unclear. V gave up 5 bases and J gave up 4 bases, with 6 bases separating them. Germline V gene data show CDR1 as SEHNR and CDR2 as FQNEAQ (reference sequence). The CDR3 loop spans 12 amino acids. CDR3: CASSPQGNTIYF. The CDR3 DNA reads TGTGCCAGCAGCCCCCAAGGAAACACCATATATTTT. The whole variable domain, remainder taken from reference TRBV7-9 and TRBJ1-3, is DTGVSQNPRHKITKRGQNVTFRCDPISEHNRLYWYRQTLGQGPEFLTYFQNEAQLEKSRLLSDRFSAERPKGSFSTLEIQRTEQGDSAMYLCASSPQGNTIYFGEGSWLTVV.

The rearrangement joins TRBV5-1 to TRBJ2-3; the match to TRBD1 covers 8 bases. V lost 4 bases to trimming and J lost 5 bases; unmatched junction nucleotides: 9. Germline assignment: CDR1 SGHRS and CDR2 YFSETQ. The CDR3 is 15 amino acids. In nucleotides, the CDR3 is TGCGCCAGCAGCGTCCCAGGGGGCGCCGTAGATACGCAGTATTTT. Its translation is CASSVPGGAVDTQYF.

The chain carries TRBV19 and TRBJ1-2; a weak D match, TRBD1 (5 bases). Deletions cut 5 bases from V and 7 bases from J, with 17 bases between. CDR3 size: 14 residues. Germline-derived CDR1 and CDR2 are LNHDA and SQIVND (reference sequence). The CDR3 sequence: CASSQPGAAGGYTF. The CDR3 DNA follows: TGTGCCAGTAGTCAACCCGGGGCGGCGGGTGGCTACACCTTC.

The chain employs TRBV9 and TRBJ1-1; D ambiguous. Trimming shortened V by 4 bases and J by 1 base, and 11 bases separated the two germline ends. The CDR3 covers 14 residues. Germline V gives CDR1 SGDLS, CDR2 YYNGEE. The CDR3 loop reads CASSPSGGNTEAFF. The CDR3 DNA sequence: TGTGCCAGCAGCCCCTCCGGAGGGAACACTGAAGCTTTCTTT.